Presented here are 10 T cell receptor beta chains from one specimen sequenced in a study of blood T cell repertoires in COVID-19. Profiled with immunoSEQ multiplex PCR; TCRdb holds only in-frame clones, not every one. The table has 180,000 or so clones, around 80% seen once. The sequenced sample was PBMCs or T cells enriched from blood (not recorded which). All receptors derive from a middle-aged man who had recovered from COVID-19.

The chain combines TRBV28 with TRBJ1-2; no clear D. V lost 3 bases, J lost 1 base, and 18 bases lay in between. The CDR3 spans 17 residues. The germline V gene has CDR1 MDHEN and CDR2 SYDVKM. CDR3 nucleotides: TGTGCCAGCAGTTTTGCGGGGTGGCGCGTAGGTAACTATGGCTACACCTTC. It is translated as CASSFAGWRVGNYGYTF.

The J gene is TRBJ2-1, the V gene TRBV25-1, with 9 nucleotides matching TRBD2. V lost 1 base to trimming and J lost 10 bases; unmatched junction nucleotides: 8. The germline V gene has CDR1 MGHDK and CDR2 SYGVNS. This CDR3 region has 15 residues. The CDR3 protein is CASSESARGGREQFF. DNA for the CDR3: TGTGCCAGCAGTGAATCGGCGCGGGGGGGCCGAGAGCAGTTCTTC.

The chain links TRBV28 to TRBJ2-7, with 7 bases lining up with TRBD1. V shed 1 base, J shed 0 bases, and the junction held 12 bases outside the gene matches. Per germline, CDR1 MDHEN and CDR2 SYDVKM. The CDR3 consists of 18 residues. The CDR3 loop reads CASSLFPDTRGHSYEQYF. CDR3 nucleotides: TGTGCCAGCAGTTTATTTCCCGATACAAGGGGGCACTCCTACGAGCAGTACTTC. Full variable domain (rest looked up from reference TRBV28 and TRBJ2-7): DVKVTQSSRYLVKRTGEKVFLECVQDMDHENMFWYRQDPGLGLRLIYFSYDVKMKEKGDIPEGYSVSREKKERFSLILESASTNQTSMYLCASSLFPDTRGHSYEQYFGPGTRLTVT.

This chain links TRBV19 with TRBJ1-4, with 7 bases that match TRBD1. CDR1 is LNHDA and CDR2 is SQIVND in the germline V gene (reference sequence). The CDR3 is made up of 14 amino acids. V dropped 5 bases and J dropped 8; count of bases not matched to a gene: 8. The CDR3 loop is CASSQDRVDEKLFF. In nucleotides, the CDR3 is TGTGCCAGTAGTCAAGACAGGGTGGACGAAAAACTGTTTTTT.

In its sample, this clone was seen once. This chain joins TRBV28 and TRBJ2-4; no clear D. V shed 7 bases and J shed 6 bases, with 7 bases lying between them. Germline V CDR1 and CDR2: MDHEN, SYDVKM. CDR3 size: 11 residues. DNA for the CDR3: TGTGCCAGCATTGGCGGAAACATTCAGTACTTC. Residues: CASIGGNIQYF.

CDR3 protein: CASSYSIGVGTRTNEQFF. In nucleotides, the CDR3 is TGTGCCAGCAGTTACTCAATAGGAGTCGGGACTCGCACCAATGAGCAGTTCTTC. This chain uses TRBV6-2 or TRBV6-3 with TRBJ2-1; D is perhaps TRBD2 (6 bases). Per germline, CDR1 MNHEY and CDR2 SVGEGT. The CDR3 runs to 18 residues. With 0 bases removed from V and 6 bases from J, the gap between germline ends came to 21 bases.

The chain combines TRBV28 with TRBJ2-2; tentatively, D is TRBD1 (6 bases). Germline V gene lookup returns CDR1 MDHEN and CDR2 SYDVKM. There are 17 residues in the CDR3. V lost 4 bases, J lost 1 base, and 16 bases lay in between. The CDR3 region is CASSSITGTLNTGELFF. Here the CDR3 DNA reads TGTGCCAGCAGTTCTATAACCGGGACACTGAACACCGGGGAGCTGTTTTTT.

This clone occurred a few times. This chain connects TRBV2 to TRBJ1-2; perhaps TRBD1 as D (5 bases). Germline CDR1 SNHLY, CDR2 FYNNEI. The length of the CDR3 is 12 residues. V was cut by 7 bases and J by 5 bases, with 11 bases left in between. For the CDR3, the DNA is TGTGCCAGCAAAAGGGGTTCGTATGGCTACACCTTC. Its translation is CASKRGSYGYTF.

This sequence joins TRBV3-1 (or the pseudogene TRBV3-2) and TRBJ1-3; D is uncertain. The CDR3 sequence is 14 residues long. Germline V gene sequence: CDR1 LGHDT, CDR2 YNNKEL (reference sequence). The germline V and J ends were trimmed by 0 bases and 5 bases, with 8 bases remaining between them. CDR3: CASSQDLGRNTIYF. CDR3 in DNA: TGTGCCAGCAGCCAAGACTTGGGCCGAAACACCATATATTTT.

This chain uses TRBV18 with TRBJ1-1; D might be TRBD1 (6 bases). The CDR3 length is 15 residues. V lost 4 bases to trimming and J lost 0 bases, with 12 bases between them. CDR1 and CDR2 from the germline V gene are KGHSH and LQKENI. CDR3 bases: TGTGCCAGCTCACAGGACAGCCGGATGAACACTGAAGCTTTCTTT. This encodes CASSQDSRMNTEAFF.